This TCR beta chain came from a study of T cell changes during pregnancy in multiple sclerosis. Germline trimming cut 6 bases from V and 2 bases from J; bases unmatched to any gene: 6. Germline V lookup: CDR1 SGHTA, CDR2 FQGTGA. The CDR3 has 15 amino acids. Assay used: immunoSEQ multiplex PCR; TCRdb lists only in-frame clones, some missing. The data show tens of thousands of clones, roughly 90% seen once. The receptor was derived from a female donor in good health, enrolled as a control in a pregnancy study. The chain couples TRBV7-3 to TRBJ2-2; 7 bases align to TRBD1. The sequencing used peripheral blood, collected in the first trimester of pregnancy. CDR3 coding DNA: TGTGCCAGCAGAGTCGGGACAGACAACACCGGGGAGCTGTTTTTT. Translated, it gives CASRVGTDNTGELFF.